This T cell receptor beta chain derives from a study of T cells after yellow fever vaccination. On the study more broadly: When fractions had low cell numbers, they were prepared with SMART-Seq v4 Ultra Low Input. Findings and limits, study-wide: Just a small share of clonotypes turned up in the CD4 compartment as well as the CD8 compartment. Vaccine-responding clonotypes were almost all undetectable in sorted memory subsets on day 0. Weaker in magnitude, the secondary response showed a faster peak on day 5 versus 15.

In regard to this clonotype: This may arise from a read error, as a much more abundant clone is one base away.

MiXCR, applied by TCRdb to the 5' RACE reads, yields one record per CDR3 protein. The profile shows 20,000 to 25,000 distinct CDR3 sequences, roughly 3.3% of them singletons. This clonotype originated in a young man who received the YFV17D yellow fever vaccine. The sample consisted of PBMCs, either bulk or a sorted T-cell subset (CD4+, CD8+, memory, or dextramer-sorted; not recorded which), taken more than 35 days after the first yellow fever vaccination.

The CDR3 coding sequence is TGTGCCAGCAGCCCTTGGACTAGCGGGGTCGCCGGGGAGCTGTTTTTT. Protein product: CASSPWTSGVAGELFF. The chain recombines TRBV5-4 with TRBJ2-2; 12 bases fit TRBD2. The CDR3 sequence is 16 residues long. The trim removed 4 bases at V and 6 bases at J, leaving 7 bases unmatched. Germline CDR1 and CDR2: SGHNT and YYREEE (reference sequence). The variable domain in full, with the rest retrieved from reference TRBV5-4 and TRBJ2-2, is ETGVTQSPTHLIKTRGQQVTLRCSSQSGHNTVSWYQQALGQGPQFIFQYYREEENGRGNFPPRFSGLQFPNYSSELNVNALELDDSALYLCASSPWTSGVAGELFFGEGSRLTVL.